This T cell receptor (beta chain) was recovered during a study of blood T cell repertoires in COVID-19. Study-level background: Spain, Italy and the United States supplied samples that represented acute and convalescent COVID-19. PBMCs, B-cell-depleted T cells, or T cells were the source of the cDNA or gDNA that made up the material.

In the original workflow: Nucleated cell counts were estimated from reference gene primer amplification. Libraries were prepared by immunoSEQ multiplex PCR; TCRdb keeps only in-frame clonotypes and omits some of them. V, J and clone size were drawn from that table, and D and trimming were deduced from the DNA. The top ten hold 0.95% to 1.5% of the sample, which has about 170,000 clones, about 85% seen once. There are 15 residues in the CDR3. Deletions cut 1 base from V and 3 bases from J, with 12 bases between. Germline V gene sequence: CDR1 LGHDT, CDR2 YNNKEL (reference sequence). The sample was peripheral blood. The sequence was obtained from a man aged 55 to 70 who had recovered from COVID-19. The V call is TRBV3-1 (or the pseudogene TRBV3-2), the J call TRBJ1-1; D is possibly TRBD1 (6 bases). The CDR3 DNA is TGTGCCAGCAGCCAAGGAATTAACAGGGACACTGAAGCTTTCTTT. It specifies CASSQGINRDTEAFF.